The TCR beta chain described here comes from a study of identical twins (dated by TCRdb to 2016 to 2018). At the level of the whole study: To test whether fetal clonotypes persist, the study used deep sequencing on TCR alpha and beta repertoires from monozygotic twins, unrelated adults of various ages, and cord blood. Replicate twin experiments were performed at different times using different library preparation protocols to rule out contamination.

To prepare the library, 5' RACE was applied. Sequenced on an Illumina HiSeq 2000. Template switching added a universal primer binding site, and the final cDNA carried a unique molecular identifier that allowed TCR cDNA molecules to be counted accurately. Specific primers in the conserved constant-segment region were used to synthesize first-strand cDNA for TCR alpha and beta chains. Each cDNA library was double barcoded, with a SMART-Mk sample barcode plus Illumina barcodes, to control for contamination. TruSeq adapter sequences, together with Illumina sample barcodes, were added in two successive PCR steps. TCR alpha and beta cDNA libraries were sequenced on the Illumina HiSeq platform with custom primers. In the original analysis: Raw reads were processed with MiGEC to extract unique molecular identifiers, and MiXCR was used to determine CDR3 positions. Recombination models were inferred per individual with the repgenHMM and IGoR tools using an EM algorithm. The tcR package in R was used for shared clonotype analysis, with sharing normalized by the product of cloneset sizes. To study raw recombination without the effects of thymic and clonal selection, out-of-frame nonproductive sequences were analyzed. TCRdb took the public reads, trimmed them with fastp at Q25, ran MiXCR for clone calling and kept in-frame beta chains. Entries are consolidated by CDR3 protein sequence, retaining the most common genes and DNA. The V and J calls and clone size are TCRdb's, not the authors'. This sample is represented by a few hundred thousand distinct CDR3 sequences; 7.5% to 10% of them were singletons. Of the sample, 2.5% to 3.5% is held by the ten largest clones.

There are 17 amino acids in the CDR3, from cysteine to phenylalanine inclusive. Of the read, only the CDR3 DNA is kept; its 51 bases are in frame from base 1. Trimming takes 2 bases from V and 4 bases from J, and the germline ends sit 17 bases apart. CDR1 and CDR2 are drawn from the germline V gene (reference sequence): SGHAT, FQDESV. Every donor was a healthy Caucasian. The twin cohort consisted of three pairs of female monozygotic twins, all aged roughly 18 to 30 years. RNA for TCR libraries was isolated from peripheral blood mononuclear cells. This clonotype was picked up a small number of times. Its specific antigen is unknown. Nothing much larger sits one base from this clone, and base qualities are not available. Broader findings and caveats from the paper: In monozygotic twins, out-of-frame TCR alpha sharing was systematically underestimated by recombination models, although the models agreed with sharing between unrelated individuals. Compared with coincidental sharing between unrelated individuals, an excess of low generation-probability sequences was observed among out-of-frame TCR alpha sequences shared between twins. A weaker excess of twin sharing was found in beta out-of-frame sequences because the signal-to-noise ratio was lowered by fewer shared sequences. Because the same donors could not be followed over many years, the conclusions depended on cross-sectional statistical analysis. Invariant T cells such as MAIT and iNKT could partly confound zero-insertion analyses, although diverse VJ usage argued against such confounding for most clonotypes. Fewer insertions were carried by abundant cord blood beta clonotypes; a weaker similar trend was observed in young adult naive repertoires, while no such trend was observed in memory repertoires.

The same sample was also used in a study of yellow fever vaccine responses in identical twins. The second study's paper adds: The T cell response to vaccination in identical twins was reported by the authors to appear partly convergent and partly personalized. In identical twins, the study followed T cell clones that responded to the vaccine with precision.

This TCR came from a young woman in good health. Sequenced: PBMCs. The chain is assembled from TRBV11-1 and TRBJ2-2; possibly the D gene is TRBD2, per 6 matching bases. The CDR3 reads as follows: CASSLHSGGLATGELFF. In nucleotide form, the sequence is TGTGCCAGCAGCTTACATAGCGGCGGACTTGCCACCGGGGAGCTGTTTTTT.